The rows below give T cell receptor beta chains drawn from one sample of a study of T cells in Graves' hyperthyroidism and ophthalmopathy. In TCRdb, the multiplex PCR reads were re-called with MiXCR into one record per CDR3 protein. The data contain about 350,000 distinct CDR3 sequences, over 12% of them singletons. The material sequenced was blood. Every receptor here comes from a woman aged 55-69 years with Graves' ophthalmopathy. CDR3s include the opening cysteine and the closing phenylalanine or tryptophan. Fields, in order: CDR3 protein, CDR3 DNA, D gene, clone size, J gene, V gene. D genes are given only for firm matches. For some rows the clone size is stated as once, few or many, or as a class when expanded; others skip it.

CASSLMGRSQPQHF TGTGCCAGCAGTCTAATGGGGAGATCTCAGCCCCAGCATTTT NA few TRBJ1-5 TRBV12-3/TRBV12-4
CASGTLNEQFF TGTGCCAGCGGGACCCTTAATGAGCAGTTCTTC NA many TRBJ2-1 TRBV12-3/TRBV12-4
CASSFAPASYEQYF TGTGCCAGCAGTTTCGCTCCCGCGTCTTACGAGCAGTACTTC NA many TRBJ2-7 TRBV28
CASRMGPSNVLTF TGTGCCAGCAGAATGGGGCCTTCCAACGTCCTGACTTTC NA many TRBJ2-6 TRBV11-1
CASRRPYRTSGYNEQFF TGTGCCAGCAGACGCCCCTACCGGACTAGCGGGTACAATGAGCAGTTCTTC TRBD2 many TRBJ2-1 TRBV11-2
CASSPQRSNQPQHF TGTGCCAGCAGTCCTCAGAGGAGCAATCAGCCCCAGCATTTT NA many TRBJ1-5 TRBV28
CASSPKDRRYTEAFF TGTGCCAGCAGCCCTAAGGACAGGAGATACACTGAAGCTTTCTTT TRBD1 many TRBJ1-1 TRBV7-9
CASSLADRSDTQYF TGTGCCAGCAGCTTAGCCGACAGGTCGGATACGCAGTATTTT NA many TRBJ2-3 TRBV7-2
CSAVGGAETQYF TGCAGTGCCGTCGGGGGGGCCGAGACCCAGTACTTC TRBD2 many TRBJ2-5 TRBV20-1
CASSLLSQQASAQYF TGTGCCAGCAGCTTACTTAGTCAACAGGCTTCGGCGCAGTATTTT NA few TRBJ2-3 TRBV7-9
CSARTSGSGRTGELFF TGCAGTGCTAGAACTTCGGGTAGCGGCCGCACCGGGGAGCTGTTTTTT NA many TRBJ2-2 TRBV20-1
CSARKLDSTYEQYF TGCAGTGCTAGAAAGTTGGACAGCACCTACGAGCAGTACTTC NA many TRBJ2-7 TRBV20-1
CASSEATGELFF TGTGCCAGCAGTGAGGCCACCGGGGAGCTGTTTTTT NA many TRBJ2-2 TRBV2
CASSPWGPSGNSGANVLTF TGCGCCAGCAGCCCGTGGGGCCCCTCGGGGAACTCTGGGGCCAACGTCCTGACTTTC NA NA TRBJ2-6 TRBV5-1
CASSFDRVGYTF TGTGCCAGCAGCTTCGACAGGGTCGGCTACACCTTC TRBD1 many TRBJ1-2 TRBV7-9
CSVELGLAGGSTLDTQYF TGCAGCGTTGAATTGGGACTAGCGGGAGGGAGTACTTTGGATACGCAGTATTTT TRBD2 few TRBJ2-3 TRBV29-1
CATSRDLAGVGQPQHF TGTGCCACCAGCAGAGATCTGGCAGGGGTTGGACAGCCCCAGCATTTT NA NA TRBJ1-5 TRBV15
CASSEDLAGAGEQFF TGCGCCAGCAGCGAAGATCTAGCGGGAGCGGGTGAGCAGTTCTTC TRBD2 NA TRBJ2-1 TRBV4-1
CAITQRQGANTGELFF TGTGCCATCACCCAAAGACAGGGGGCGAACACCGGGGAGCTGTTTTTT TRBD1 NA TRBJ2-2 TRBV10-3
CASSVAGVATEQFF TGTGCCAGCAGCGTCGCGGGAGTGGCCACTGAGCAGTTCTTC TRBD2 NA TRBJ2-1 TRBV9
CASSSYRYNEQFF TGTGCCAGCAGTTCCTACAGGTACAATGAGCAGTTCTTC NA NA TRBJ2-1 TRBV12-3/TRBV12-4
CSAANGRETFTDTQYF TGCAGTGCTGCCAATGGGAGGGAGACTTTCACAGATACGCAGTATTTT TRBD2 many TRBJ2-3 TRBV20-1
CSATLVGRTNNEQFF TGCAGTGCCACCCTGGTTGGGCGGACGAACAATGAGCAGTTCTTC NA many TRBJ2-1 TRBV20-1
CASSFEVTGELFF TGTGCCAGCAGCTTCGAGGTTACCGGGGAGCTGTTTTTT NA many TRBJ2-2 TRBV7-9
CASSLRTAVSYEQYF TGCGCCAGCAGCTTGCGGACAGCAGTCTCCTACGAGCAGTACTTC NA NA TRBJ2-7 TRBV5-1
CASSVDWGSEQYF TGTGCCAGCAGCGTAGATTGGGGAAGCGAGCAGTACTTC NA NA TRBJ2-7 TRBV9
CASNNIRDNEQFF TGTGCCAGCAACAACATAAGGGACAATGAGCAGTTCTTC NA many TRBJ2-1 TRBV28
CASSFAGGSTDTQYF TGTGCCAGCAGCTTTGCGGGAGGGTCCACAGATACGCAGTATTTT TRBD2 many TRBJ2-3 TRBV7-3
CASSVDGMGNEQFF TGTGCCAGCAGCGTAGACGGGATGGGCAATGAGCAGTTCTTC NA few TRBJ2-1 TRBV9
CASSLTGGNSGNTIYF TGCGCCAGCAGCTTGACAGGGGGAAACTCTGGAAACACCATATATTTT TRBD1 many TRBJ1-3 TRBV5-1
CAINPGGGPYNEQFF TGTGCCATCAACCCCGGGGGAGGGCCCTACAATGAGCAGTTCTTC TRBD2 many TRBJ2-1 TRBV10-3
CASSAAGDSRSAQYF TGTGCCAGTTCTGCGGCCGGGGACTCGAGGTCGGCCCAGTACTTC NA few TRBJ2-5 TRBV27
CASVRDKFGNQPQHF TGTGCCAGTGTCCGGGACAAGTTTGGTAATCAGCCCCAGCATTTT NA NA TRBJ1-5 TRBV19
CASSERSGRTDTQYF TGTGCCAGCAGTGAACGTAGCGGGAGAACAGATACGCAGTATTTT TRBD2 many TRBJ2-3 TRBV6-1
CSARARTGARYNEQFF TGCAGTGCTAGAGCTCGAACGGGGGCACGGTACAATGAGCAGTTCTTC NA many TRBJ2-1 TRBV20-1
CSVPVGTGGSDGYTF TGCAGTGTACCAGTCGGGACAGGGGGCTCGGATGGCTACACCTTC TRBD1 NA TRBJ1-2 TRBV20-1
CSATNPRLRRGETQYF TGCAGTGCTACTAATCCAAGACTACGACGGGGAGAGACCCAGTACTTC NA few TRBJ2-5 TRBV20-1
CAAQSLPGVGPNTGELFF TGTGCCGCCCAAAGCCTACCGGGAGTAGGTCCGAACACCGGGGAGCTGTTTTTT NA NA TRBJ2-2 TRBV24-1
CASINGGQADTGELFF TGTGCCAGTATCAACGGGGGGCAGGCAGACACCGGGGAGCTGTTTTTT NA few TRBJ2-2 TRBV19
CASRSAPGAFGGELFF TGTGCCAGTAGGAGTGCACCGGGGGCCTTCGGCGGGGAGCTGTTTTTT NA NA TRBJ2-2 TRBV19
CSAAVSRYEQYF TGCAGTGCTGCAGTCAGTCGATACGAGCAGTACTTC NA few TRBJ2-7 TRBV20-1
CSARDWAPGTEAFF TGCAGTGCTAGAGATTGGGCCCCCGGGACTGAAGCTTTCTTT NA many TRBJ1-1 TRBV20-1
CASSGRAGVGSEQYF TGTGCCAGCAGCGGGCGGGCGGGAGTAGGATCCGAGCAGTACTTC TRBD2 few TRBJ2-7 TRBV2
CASSPRGPQWKNIQYF TGTGCCAGCAGCCCGAGGGGGCCCCAATGGAAAAACATTCAGTACTTC TRBD1 many TRBJ2-4 TRBV11-2
CASSSTGPSTDTQYF TGTGCCAGTAGCTCGACAGGGCCTAGCACAGATACGCAGTATTTT TRBD1 NA TRBJ2-3 TRBV19